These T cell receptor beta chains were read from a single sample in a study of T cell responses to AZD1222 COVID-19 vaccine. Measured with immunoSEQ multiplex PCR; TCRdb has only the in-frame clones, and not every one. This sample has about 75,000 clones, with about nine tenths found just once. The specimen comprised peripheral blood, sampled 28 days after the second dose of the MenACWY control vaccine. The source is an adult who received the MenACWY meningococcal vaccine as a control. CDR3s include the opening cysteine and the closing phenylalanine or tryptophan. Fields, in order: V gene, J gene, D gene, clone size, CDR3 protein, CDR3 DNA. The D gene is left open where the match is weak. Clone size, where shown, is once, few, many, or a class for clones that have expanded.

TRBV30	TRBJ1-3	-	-	CAWSPSQVMGNTIYF	TGTGCCTGGAGTCCCAGCCAAGTTATGGGAAACACCATATATTTT
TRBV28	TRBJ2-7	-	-	CASSLGRESYEQYF	TGTGCCAGCAGTTTGGGTAGGGAGTCCTACGAGCAGTACTTC
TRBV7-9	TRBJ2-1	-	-	CASRNLGSYNEQFF	TGTGCCAGCCGGAACCTCGGGTCCTACAATGAGCAGTTCTTC
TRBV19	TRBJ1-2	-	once	CASTGQHYGYTF	TGTGCCAGTACCGGACAGCACTATGGCTACACCTTC
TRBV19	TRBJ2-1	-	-	CASRGGAYNEQFF	TGTGCCAGTAGAGGGGGAGCCTACAATGAGCAGTTCTTC
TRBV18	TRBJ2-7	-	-	CASSPGTFPSYEQYF	TGTGCCAGCTCACCTGGTACCTTTCCCTCCTACGAGCAGTACTTC
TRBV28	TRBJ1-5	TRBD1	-	CASSRTGTRGQPQHF	TGTGCCAGCAGTAGGACAGGGACGAGGGGTCAGCCCCAGCATTTT
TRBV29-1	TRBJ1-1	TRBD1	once	CSTSDRTNTEAFF	TGCAGCACGTCGGACAGGACAAACACTGAAGCTTTCTTT
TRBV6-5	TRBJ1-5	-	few	CASSYYPGSNQPQHF	TGTGCCAGCAGTTACTACCCGGGGAGCAATCAGCCCCAGCATTTT
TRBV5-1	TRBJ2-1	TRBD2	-	CASSLRGLAGGYYNEQFF	TGCGCCAGCAGCTTGAGAGGGCTAGCGGGGGGATACTACAATGAGCAGTTCTTC
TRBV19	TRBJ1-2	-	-	CASSLDRIYGYTF	TGTGCCAGTAGTCTCGACAGAATCTATGGCTACACCTTC
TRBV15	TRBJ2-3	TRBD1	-	CATSRTGTEFTDTQYF	TGTGCCACCAGCAGAACCGGGACAGAGTTCACAGATACGCAGTATTTT
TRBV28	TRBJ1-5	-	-	CASSPTNSNQPQHF	TGTGCCAGCAGCCCGACAAATAGCAATCAGCCCCAGCATTTT
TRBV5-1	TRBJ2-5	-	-	CASSYLQETQYF	TGCGCCAGCAGCTACCTGCAAGAGACCCAGTACTTC
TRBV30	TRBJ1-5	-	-	CAWSSHSNQPQHF	TGTGCCTGGAGTTCCCATAGCAATCAGCCCCAGCATTTT
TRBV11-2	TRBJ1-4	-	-	CASSFIGTNEKLFF	TGTGCCAGCAGCTTTATCGGAACTAATGAAAAACTGTTTTTT
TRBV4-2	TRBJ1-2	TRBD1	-	CASSPNSGTGGYTF	TGTGCCAGCAGCCCGAACTCCGGGACAGGGGGCTACACCTTC
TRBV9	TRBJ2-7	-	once	CASSPRSSRSASYEQYF	TGTGCCAGCAGCCCCCGCTCCAGTAGAAGTGCCTCCTACGAGCAGTACTTC
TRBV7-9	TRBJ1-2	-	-	CASSPFRDYGYTF	TGTGCCAGCAGCCCCTTTCGGGATTATGGCTACACCTTC
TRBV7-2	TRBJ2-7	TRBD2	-	CASSLQGLAVAYEQYF	TGTGCCAGCAGCTTACAGGGACTAGCGGTAGCCTACGAGCAGTACTTC
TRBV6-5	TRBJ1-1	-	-	CASSYSAGWGNTEAFF	TGTGCCAGCAGTTACTCTGCCGGGTGGGGTAACACTGAAGCTTTCTTT
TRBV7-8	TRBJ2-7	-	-	CASSPRATAYEQYF	TGTGCCAGCAGCCCTCGGGCAACCGCCTACGAGCAGTACTTC
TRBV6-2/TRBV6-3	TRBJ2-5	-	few	CASSTRDGETQYF	TGTGCCAGCAGTACCCGGGACGGAGAGACCCAGTACTTC
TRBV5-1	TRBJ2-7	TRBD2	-	CASSGGTSGGPYEQYF	TGCGCCAGCAGCGGTGGGACTAGCGGGGGGCCCTACGAGCAGTACTTC
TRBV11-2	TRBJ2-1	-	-	CASSLGGTPEQFF	TGTGCCAGCAGCTTAGGAGGGACTCCTGAGCAGTTCTTC
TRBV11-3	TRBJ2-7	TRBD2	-	CASSLSGGAYEQYF	TGTGCCAGCAGCTTAAGCGGGGGGGCCTACGAGCAGTACTTC
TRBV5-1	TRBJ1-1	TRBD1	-	CASSSGDRDSDAFF	TGCGCCAGCAGCTCGGGCGATAGGGACAGTGATGCTTTCTTT
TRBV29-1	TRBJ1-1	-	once	CSASTGPMNTEAFF	TGCAGCGCTTCCACGGGACCGATGAACACTGAAGCTTTCTTT
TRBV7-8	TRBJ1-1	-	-	CASVLGRNTEAFF	TGTGCCAGCGTGCTCGGCAGGAACACTGAAGCTTTCTTT
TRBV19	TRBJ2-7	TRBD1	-	CASSIVAGGSYEQYF	TGTGCCAGTAGTATAGTAGCAGGGGGCTCCTACGAGCAGTACTTC
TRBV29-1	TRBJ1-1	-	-	CSVEDLWQGSTEAFF	TGCAGCGTTGAAGATCTTTGGCAAGGGAGCACTGAAGCTTTCTTT
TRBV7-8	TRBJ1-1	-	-	CASSFIENTEAFF	TGTGCCAGCAGCTTTATCGAGAACACTGAAGCTTTCTTT
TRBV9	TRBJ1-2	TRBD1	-	CASSVLEGALNYGYTF	TGTGCCAGCAGCGTCCTGGAGGGGGCCCTTAACTATGGCTACACCTTC
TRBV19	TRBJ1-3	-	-	CASSITSSGNTIYF	TGTGCCAGTAGTATAACCAGCTCTGGAAACACCATATATTTT
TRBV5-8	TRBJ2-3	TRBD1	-	CASTPGDRVTDTQYF	TGTGCCAGCACCCCGGGGGACAGGGTCACAGATACGCAGTATTTT
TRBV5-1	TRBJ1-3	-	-	CASSELQGAGNTIYF	TGCGCCAGCAGCGAGCTCCAGGGTGCAGGAAACACCATATATTTT
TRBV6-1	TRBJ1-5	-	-	CASSDNTVNQPQHF	TGTGCCAGCAGTGACAACACAGTCAATCAGCCCCAGCATTTT
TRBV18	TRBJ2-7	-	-	CASSPPYSTYEQYF	TGTGCCAGCTCACCACCGTACAGTACCTACGAGCAGTACTTC
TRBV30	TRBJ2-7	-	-	CAWIGRQGSYEQYF	TGTGCCTGGATAGGGCGGCAGGGTTCCTACGAGCAGTACTTC
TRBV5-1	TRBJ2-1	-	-	CASGSGHPYNEQFF	TGCGCCAGCGGGTCGGGACACCCGTACAATGAGCAGTTCTTC
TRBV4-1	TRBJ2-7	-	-	CASSHTQVTEQYF	TGCGCCAGCAGCCATACACAGGTTACCGAGCAGTACTTC